Reported below is one T cell receptor (beta chain). Per germline, CDR1 SGHAT and CDR2 FQNNGV. With V trimmed by 1 base and J by 3 bases, 7 bases remained unmatched. The CDR3 has 16 amino acids. The record originates from a study of blood T cell repertoires in COVID-19. Study background: From T cells, B-cell-depleted T cells, or PBMCs came the material, which was cDNA or gDNA.

Assay used: immunoSEQ multiplex PCR; TCRdb lists only in-frame clones, some missing. Counted here are under 300,000 clones, 80% to 90% occurring once; the ten biggest clones make up approximately 9.5%. The study recruited people aged about 18 to 89 years across about two dozen US areas. Participants' own reports of clinical history determined their cohort assignment. The origin of this receptor is a man aged 40-49 years who had recovered from COVID-19. V gene TRBV11-2 combines with J gene TRBJ1-1; 8 bases are a match to TRBD1. Sequencing was performed on PBMCs or T cells enriched from blood (not recorded which). The CDR3 DNA is TGTGCCAGCAGCTTAGGGGAGGACAGGGTGGACACTGAAGCTTTCTTT. Translated, it gives CASSLGEDRVDTEAFF.